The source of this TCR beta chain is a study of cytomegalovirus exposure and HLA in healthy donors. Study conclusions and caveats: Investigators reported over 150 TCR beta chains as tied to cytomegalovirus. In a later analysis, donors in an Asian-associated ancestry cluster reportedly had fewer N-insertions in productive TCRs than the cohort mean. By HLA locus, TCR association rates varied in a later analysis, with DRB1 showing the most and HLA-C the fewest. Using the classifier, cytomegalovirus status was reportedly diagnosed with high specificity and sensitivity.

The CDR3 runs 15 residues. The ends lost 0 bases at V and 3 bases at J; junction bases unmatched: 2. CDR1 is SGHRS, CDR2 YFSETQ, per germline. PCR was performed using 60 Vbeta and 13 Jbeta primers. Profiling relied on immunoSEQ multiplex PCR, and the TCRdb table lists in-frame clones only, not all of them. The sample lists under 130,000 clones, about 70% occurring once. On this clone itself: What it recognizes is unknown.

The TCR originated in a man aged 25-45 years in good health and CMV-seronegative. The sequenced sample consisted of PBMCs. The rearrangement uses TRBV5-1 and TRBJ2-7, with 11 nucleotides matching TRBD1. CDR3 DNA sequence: TGCGCCAGCAGCTTGGACGGGACAGGGGGCTACGAGCAGTACTTC. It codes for CASSLDGTGGYEQYF.